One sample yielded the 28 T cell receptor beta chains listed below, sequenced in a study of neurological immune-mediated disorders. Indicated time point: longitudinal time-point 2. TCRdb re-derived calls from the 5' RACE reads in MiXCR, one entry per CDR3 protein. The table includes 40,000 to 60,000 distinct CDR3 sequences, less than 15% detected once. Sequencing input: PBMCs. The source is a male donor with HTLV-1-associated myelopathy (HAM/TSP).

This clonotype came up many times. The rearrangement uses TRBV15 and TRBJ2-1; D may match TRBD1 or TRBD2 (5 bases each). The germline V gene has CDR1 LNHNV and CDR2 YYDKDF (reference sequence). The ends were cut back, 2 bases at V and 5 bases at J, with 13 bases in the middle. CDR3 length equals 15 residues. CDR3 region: CATSRQGDLDNEQFF. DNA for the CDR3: TGTGCCACCAGCAGACAAGGGGACCTGGACAATGAGCAGTTCTTC.

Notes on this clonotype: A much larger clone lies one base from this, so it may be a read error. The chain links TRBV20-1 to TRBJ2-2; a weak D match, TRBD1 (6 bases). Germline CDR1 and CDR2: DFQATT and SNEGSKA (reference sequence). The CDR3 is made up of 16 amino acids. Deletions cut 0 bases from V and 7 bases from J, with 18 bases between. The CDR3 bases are TGCAGTGCTAGAGATACCGGGACACACTACAGCGGGGAGCTGTTTTTT. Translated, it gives CSARDTGTHYSGELFF.

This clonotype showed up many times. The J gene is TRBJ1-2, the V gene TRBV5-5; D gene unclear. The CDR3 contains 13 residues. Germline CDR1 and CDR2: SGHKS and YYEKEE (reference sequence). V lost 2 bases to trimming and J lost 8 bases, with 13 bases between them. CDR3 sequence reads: CASSFGPIYGYTF. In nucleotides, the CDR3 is TGTGCCAGCAGCTTCGGACCGATCTACGGCTACACCTTC.

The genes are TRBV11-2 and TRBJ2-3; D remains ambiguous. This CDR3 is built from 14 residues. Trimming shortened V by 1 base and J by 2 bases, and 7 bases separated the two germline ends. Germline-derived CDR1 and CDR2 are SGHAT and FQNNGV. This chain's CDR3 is CASSLGASTDTQYF. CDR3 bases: TGTGCCAGCAGCTTAGGGGCCTCCACAGATACGCAGTATTTT.

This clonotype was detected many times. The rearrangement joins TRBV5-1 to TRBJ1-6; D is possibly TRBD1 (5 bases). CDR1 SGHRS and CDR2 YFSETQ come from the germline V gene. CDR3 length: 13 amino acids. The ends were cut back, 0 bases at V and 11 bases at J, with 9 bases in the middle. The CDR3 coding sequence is TGCGCCAGCAGCTTGGAGGGGTCGGCACCCCTCCACTTT. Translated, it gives CASSLEGSAPLHF.

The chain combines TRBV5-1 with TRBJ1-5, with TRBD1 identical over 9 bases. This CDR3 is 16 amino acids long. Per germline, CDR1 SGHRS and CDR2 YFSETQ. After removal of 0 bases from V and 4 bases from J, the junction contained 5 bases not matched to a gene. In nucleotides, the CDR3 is TGCGCCAGCAGCTTGGGGGACAGGGCTAGAAATCAGCCCCAGCATTTT. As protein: CASSLGDRARNQPQHF.

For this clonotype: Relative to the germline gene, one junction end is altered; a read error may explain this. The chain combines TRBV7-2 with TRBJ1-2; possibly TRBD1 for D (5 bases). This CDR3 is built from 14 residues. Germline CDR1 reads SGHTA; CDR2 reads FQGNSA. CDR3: CASNLTLDSYCYTF. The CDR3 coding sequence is TGTGCCAGCAACTTAACCCTAGACAGCTATTGCTACACCTTC. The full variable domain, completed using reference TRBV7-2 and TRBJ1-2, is GAGVSQSPSNKVTEKGKDVELRCDPISGHTALYWYRQSLGQGLEFLIYFQGNSAPDKSGLPSDRFSAERTGGSVSTLTIQRTQQEDSAVYLCASNLTLDSYCYTFGSGTRLTVV.

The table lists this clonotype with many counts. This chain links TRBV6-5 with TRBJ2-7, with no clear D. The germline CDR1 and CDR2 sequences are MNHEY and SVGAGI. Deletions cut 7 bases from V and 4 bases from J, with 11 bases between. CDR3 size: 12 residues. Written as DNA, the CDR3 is TGTGCCAGCACTTCGTACCTATACGAGCAGTACTTC. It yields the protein CASTSYLYEQYF.

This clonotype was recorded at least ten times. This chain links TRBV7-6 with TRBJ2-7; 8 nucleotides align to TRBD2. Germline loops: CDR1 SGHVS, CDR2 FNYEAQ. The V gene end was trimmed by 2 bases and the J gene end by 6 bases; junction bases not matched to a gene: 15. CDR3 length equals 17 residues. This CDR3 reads CASSLFGGGRTTGEQYF. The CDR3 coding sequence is TGTGCCAGCAGCTTATTCGGGGGGGGGAGGACTACGGGCGAGCAGTACTTC.

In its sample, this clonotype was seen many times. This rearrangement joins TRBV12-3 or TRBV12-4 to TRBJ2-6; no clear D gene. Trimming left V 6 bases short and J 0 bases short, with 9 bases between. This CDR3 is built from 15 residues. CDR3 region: CASRAVGSGANVLTF. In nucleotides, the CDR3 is TGTGCCAGCAGGGCCGTGGGCTCTGGGGCCAACGTCCTGACTTTC.

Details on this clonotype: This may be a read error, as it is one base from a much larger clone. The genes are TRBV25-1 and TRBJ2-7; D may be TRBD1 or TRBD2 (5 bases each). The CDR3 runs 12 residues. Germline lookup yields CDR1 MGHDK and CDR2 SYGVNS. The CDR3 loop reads CASKGTVDEKYF. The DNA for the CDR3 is TGTGCCAGCAAGGGGACGGTCGACGAGAAGTACTTC.

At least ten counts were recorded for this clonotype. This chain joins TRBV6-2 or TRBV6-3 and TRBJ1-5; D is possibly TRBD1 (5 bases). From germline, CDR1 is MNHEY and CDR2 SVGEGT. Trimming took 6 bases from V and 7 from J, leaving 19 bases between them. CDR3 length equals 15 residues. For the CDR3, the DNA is TGTGCCAGCAGCCTGCCGCAGGGAAGAGAGCAGCCCCAGCATTTT. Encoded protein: CASSLPQGREQPQHF.

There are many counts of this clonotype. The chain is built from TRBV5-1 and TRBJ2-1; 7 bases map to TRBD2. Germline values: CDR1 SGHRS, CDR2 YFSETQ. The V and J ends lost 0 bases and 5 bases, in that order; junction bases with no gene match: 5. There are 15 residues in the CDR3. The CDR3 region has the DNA TGCGCCAGCAGCTTGGCCGGGGGGATACACAATGAGCAGTTCTTC. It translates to CASSLAGGIHNEQFF.

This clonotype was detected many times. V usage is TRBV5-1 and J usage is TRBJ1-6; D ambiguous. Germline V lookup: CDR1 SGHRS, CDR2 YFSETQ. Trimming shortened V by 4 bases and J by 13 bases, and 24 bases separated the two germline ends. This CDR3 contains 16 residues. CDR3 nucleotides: TGCGCCAGCAGCAGGGAGACGGGAACGGTTCTCGACCCCCTCCACTTT. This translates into CASSRETGTVLDPLHF.

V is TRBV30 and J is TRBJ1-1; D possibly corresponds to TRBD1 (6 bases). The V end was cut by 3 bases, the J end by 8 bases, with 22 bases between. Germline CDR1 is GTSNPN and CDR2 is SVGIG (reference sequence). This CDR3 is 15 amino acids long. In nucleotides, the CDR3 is TGTGCCTGGAGGGATCTCGGGACGACAGGCCGAGAAGCTTTCTTT. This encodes CAWRDLGTTGREAFF.

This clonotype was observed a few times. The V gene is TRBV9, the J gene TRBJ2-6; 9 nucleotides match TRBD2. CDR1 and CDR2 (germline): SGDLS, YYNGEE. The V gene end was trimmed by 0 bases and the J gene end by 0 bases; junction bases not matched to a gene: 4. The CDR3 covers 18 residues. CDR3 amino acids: CASSVGASGTSGANVLTF. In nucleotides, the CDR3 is TGTGCCAGCAGCGTAGGGGCTAGCGGGACCTCTGGGGCCAACGTCCTGACTTTC.

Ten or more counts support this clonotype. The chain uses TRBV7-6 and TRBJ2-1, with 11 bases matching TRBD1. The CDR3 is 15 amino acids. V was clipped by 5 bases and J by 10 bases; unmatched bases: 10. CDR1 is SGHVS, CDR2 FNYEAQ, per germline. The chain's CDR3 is CASSLGTGGFGEQFF. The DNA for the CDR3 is TGTGCCAGCAGCCTCGGGACAGGGGGTTTTGGGGAGCAGTTCTTC.

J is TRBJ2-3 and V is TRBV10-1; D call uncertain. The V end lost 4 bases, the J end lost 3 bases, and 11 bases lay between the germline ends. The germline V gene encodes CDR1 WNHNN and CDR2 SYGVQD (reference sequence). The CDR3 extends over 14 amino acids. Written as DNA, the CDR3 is TGCGCCAGCAGTGGGGCAGCCAGGACAGATACGCAGTATTTT. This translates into CASSGAARTDTQYF.

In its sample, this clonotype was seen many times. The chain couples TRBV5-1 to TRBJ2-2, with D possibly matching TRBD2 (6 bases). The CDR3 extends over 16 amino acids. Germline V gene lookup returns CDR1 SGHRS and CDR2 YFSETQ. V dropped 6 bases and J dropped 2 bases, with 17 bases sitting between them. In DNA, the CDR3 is TGCGCCAGCACCTCTTACGGGACTTCAAACACCGGGGAGCTGTTTTTT. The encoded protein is CASTSYGTSNTGELFF.

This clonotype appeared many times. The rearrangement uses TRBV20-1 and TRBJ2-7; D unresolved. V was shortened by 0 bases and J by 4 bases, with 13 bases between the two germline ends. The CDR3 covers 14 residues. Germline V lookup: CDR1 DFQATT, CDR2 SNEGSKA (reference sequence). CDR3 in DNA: TGCAGTGCTAGAGACCGGGCACTCACTTACGAGCAGTACTTC. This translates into CSARDRALTYEQYF.

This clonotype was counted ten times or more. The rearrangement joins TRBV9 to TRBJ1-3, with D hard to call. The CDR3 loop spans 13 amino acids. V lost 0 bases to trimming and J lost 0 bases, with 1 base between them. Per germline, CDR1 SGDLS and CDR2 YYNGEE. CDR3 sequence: CASSVDSGNTIYF. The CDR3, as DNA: TGTGCCAGCAGCGTAGACTCTGGAAACACCATATATTTT.

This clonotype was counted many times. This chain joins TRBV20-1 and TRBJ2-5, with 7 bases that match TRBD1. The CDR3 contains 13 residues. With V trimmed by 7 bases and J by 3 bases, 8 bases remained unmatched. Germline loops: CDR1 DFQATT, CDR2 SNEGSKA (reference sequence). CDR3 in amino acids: CSGTRDSKETQYF. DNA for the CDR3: TGCAGTGGGACCCGGGACAGCAAAGAGACCCAGTACTTC.

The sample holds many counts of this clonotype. CDR3 amino acids: CASSLGDGWKAFF. CDR3 nucleotides: TGCGCCAGCAGCTTGGGGGACGGTTGGAAAGCTTTCTTT. The chain is built from TRBV5-1 and TRBJ1-1; tentative D call: TRBD1 (5 bases). Germline CDR1 reads SGHRS; CDR2 reads YFSETQ. V lost 0 bases and J 9 bases, leaving 12 bases between the germline ends. The CDR3 totals 13 residues.

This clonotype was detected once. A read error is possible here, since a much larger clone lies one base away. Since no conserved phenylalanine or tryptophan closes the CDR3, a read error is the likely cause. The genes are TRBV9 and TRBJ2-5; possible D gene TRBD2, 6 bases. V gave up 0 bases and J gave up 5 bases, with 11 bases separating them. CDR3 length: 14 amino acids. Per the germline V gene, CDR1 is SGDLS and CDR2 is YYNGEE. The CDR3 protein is CASSVGPAGETQYL. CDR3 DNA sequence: TGTGCCAGCAGCGTAGGGCCCGCGGGGGAGACCCAGTACCTC.

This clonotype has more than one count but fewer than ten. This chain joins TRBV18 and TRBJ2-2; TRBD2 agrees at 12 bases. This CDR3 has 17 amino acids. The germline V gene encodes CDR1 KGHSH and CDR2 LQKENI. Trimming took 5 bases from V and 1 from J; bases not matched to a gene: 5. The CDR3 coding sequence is TGTGCCAGCTCATCGACTAGCGGGGGCAAGAACACCGGGGAGCTGTTTTTT. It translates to CASSSTSGGKNTGELFF.

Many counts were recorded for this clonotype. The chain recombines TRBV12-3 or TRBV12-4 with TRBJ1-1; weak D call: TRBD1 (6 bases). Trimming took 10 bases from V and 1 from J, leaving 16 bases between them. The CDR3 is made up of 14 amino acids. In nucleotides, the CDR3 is TGTGCCATTCCTCGGGCAGGGGAGAACACTGAAGCTTTCTTT. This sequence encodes CAIPRAGENTEAFF.

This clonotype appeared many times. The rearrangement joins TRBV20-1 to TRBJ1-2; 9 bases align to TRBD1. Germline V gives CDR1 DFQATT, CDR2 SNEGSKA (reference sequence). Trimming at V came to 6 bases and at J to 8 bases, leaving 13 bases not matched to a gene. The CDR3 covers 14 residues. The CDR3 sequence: CSATHAQGAEGYTF. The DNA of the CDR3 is TGCAGTGCCACCCACGCACAGGGGGCGGAGGGCTACACCTTC.

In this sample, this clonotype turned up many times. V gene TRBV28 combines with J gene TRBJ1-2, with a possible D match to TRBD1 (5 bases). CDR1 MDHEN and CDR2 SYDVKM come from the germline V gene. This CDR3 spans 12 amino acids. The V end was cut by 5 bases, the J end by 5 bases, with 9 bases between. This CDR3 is CASSLQGYGYTF. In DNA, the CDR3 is TGTGCCAGCAGTCTCCAGGGTTATGGCTACACCTTC.